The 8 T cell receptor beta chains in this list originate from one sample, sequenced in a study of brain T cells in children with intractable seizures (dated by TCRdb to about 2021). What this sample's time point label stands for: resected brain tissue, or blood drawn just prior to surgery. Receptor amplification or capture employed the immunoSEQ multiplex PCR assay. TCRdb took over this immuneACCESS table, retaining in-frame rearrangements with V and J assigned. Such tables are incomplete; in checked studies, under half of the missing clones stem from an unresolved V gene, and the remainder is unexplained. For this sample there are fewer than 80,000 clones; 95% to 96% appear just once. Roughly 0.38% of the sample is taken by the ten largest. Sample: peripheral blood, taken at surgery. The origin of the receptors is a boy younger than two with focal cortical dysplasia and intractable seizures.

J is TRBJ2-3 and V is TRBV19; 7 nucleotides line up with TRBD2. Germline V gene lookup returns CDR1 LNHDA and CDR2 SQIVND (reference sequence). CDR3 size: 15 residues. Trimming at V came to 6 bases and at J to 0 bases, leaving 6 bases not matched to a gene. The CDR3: CASSQLALSTDTQYF. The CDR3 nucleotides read TGTGCCAGTAGCCAACTAGCGCTGAGCACAGATACGCAGTATTTT. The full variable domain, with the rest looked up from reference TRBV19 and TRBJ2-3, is DGGITQSPKYLFRKEGQNVTLSCEQNLNHDAMYWYRQDPGQGLRLIYYSQIVNDFQKGDIAEGYSVSREKKESFPLTVTSAQKNPTAFYLCASSQLALSTDTQYFGPGTRLTVL.

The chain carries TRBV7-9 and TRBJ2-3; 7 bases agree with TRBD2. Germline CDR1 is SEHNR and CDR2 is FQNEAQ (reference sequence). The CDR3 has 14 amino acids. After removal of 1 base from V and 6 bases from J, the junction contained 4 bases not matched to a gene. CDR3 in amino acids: CASSLVAGADTQYF. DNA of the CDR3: TGTGCCAGCAGCTTAGTAGCGGGCGCGGATACGCAGTATTTT.

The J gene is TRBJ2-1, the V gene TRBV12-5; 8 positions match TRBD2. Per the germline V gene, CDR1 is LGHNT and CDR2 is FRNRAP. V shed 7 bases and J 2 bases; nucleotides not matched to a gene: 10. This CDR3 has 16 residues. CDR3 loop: CASVDLGGLAYNEQFF. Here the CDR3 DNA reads TGTGCTAGTGTTGACTTAGGGGGACTAGCCTACAATGAGCAGTTCTTC.

CDR3 nucleotides: TGTGCCAGCAGTTGGGGAGCGGGACTAAACTACGAGCAGTACTTC. Its translation: CASSWGAGLNYEQYF. The chain is built from TRBV28 and TRBJ2-7; 7 positions agree with TRBD2. The V and J ends lost 4 bases and 3 bases, in that order; junction bases with no gene match: 9. The CDR3 spans 15 residues. Germline CDR1 and CDR2: MDHEN and SYDVKM.

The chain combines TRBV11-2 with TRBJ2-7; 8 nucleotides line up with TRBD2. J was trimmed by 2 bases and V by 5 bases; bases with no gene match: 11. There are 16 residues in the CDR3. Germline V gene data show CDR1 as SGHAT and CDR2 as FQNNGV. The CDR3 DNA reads TGTGCCAGCAGCCCTAGGGGTTACGGGGGGGCCTACGAGCAGTACTTC. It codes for CASSPRGYGGAYEQYF.

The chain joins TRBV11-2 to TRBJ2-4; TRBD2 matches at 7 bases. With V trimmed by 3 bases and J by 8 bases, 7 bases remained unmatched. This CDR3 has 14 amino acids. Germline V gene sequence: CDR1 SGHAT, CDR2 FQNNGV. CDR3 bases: TGTGCCAGCAGCTTCGGCGGGGGTTGGGACATTCAGTACTTC. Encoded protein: CASSFGGGWDIQYF.

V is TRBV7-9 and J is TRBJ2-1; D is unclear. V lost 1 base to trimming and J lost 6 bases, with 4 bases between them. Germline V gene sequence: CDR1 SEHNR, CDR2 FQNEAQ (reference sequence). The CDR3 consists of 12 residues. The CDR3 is CASSLGRNEQFF. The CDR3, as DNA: TGTGCCAGCAGCTTAGGCCGCAATGAGCAGTTCTTC.

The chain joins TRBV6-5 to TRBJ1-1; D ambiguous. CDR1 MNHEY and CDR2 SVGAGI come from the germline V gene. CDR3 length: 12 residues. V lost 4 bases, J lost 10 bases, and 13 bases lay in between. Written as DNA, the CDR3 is TGTGCCAGCAGTTCAACTAGGACGGGAGCTTTCTTT. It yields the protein CASSSTRTGAFF.